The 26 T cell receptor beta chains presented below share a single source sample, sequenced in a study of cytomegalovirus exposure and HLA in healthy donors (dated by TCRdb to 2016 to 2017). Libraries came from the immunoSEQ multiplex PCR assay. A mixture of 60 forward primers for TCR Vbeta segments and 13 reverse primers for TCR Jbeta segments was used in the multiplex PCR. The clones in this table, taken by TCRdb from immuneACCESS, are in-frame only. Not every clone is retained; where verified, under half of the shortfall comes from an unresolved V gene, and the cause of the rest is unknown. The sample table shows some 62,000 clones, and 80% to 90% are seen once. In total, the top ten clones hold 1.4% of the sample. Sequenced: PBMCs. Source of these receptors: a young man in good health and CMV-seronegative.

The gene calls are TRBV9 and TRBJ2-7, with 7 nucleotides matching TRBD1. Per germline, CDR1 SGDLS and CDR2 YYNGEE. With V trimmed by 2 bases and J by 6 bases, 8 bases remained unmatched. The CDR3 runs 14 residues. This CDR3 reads CASSVATGSGEQYF. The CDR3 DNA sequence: TGTGCCAGCAGCGTCGCGACAGGGAGCGGCGAGCAGTACTTC. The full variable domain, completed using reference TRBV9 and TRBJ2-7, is DSGVTQTPKHLITATGQRVTLRCSPRSGDLSVYWYQQSLDQGLQFLIQYYNGEERAKGNILERFSAQQFPDLHSELNLSSLELGDSALYFCASSVATGSGEQYFGPGTRLTVT.

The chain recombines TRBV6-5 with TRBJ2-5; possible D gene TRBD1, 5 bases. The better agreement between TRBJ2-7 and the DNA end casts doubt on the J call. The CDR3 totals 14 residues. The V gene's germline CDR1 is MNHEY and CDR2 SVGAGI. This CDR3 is CASSYFGATYEQYF. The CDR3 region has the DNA TGTGCCAGCAGTTACTTTGGGGCTACCTACGAGCAGTACTTC.

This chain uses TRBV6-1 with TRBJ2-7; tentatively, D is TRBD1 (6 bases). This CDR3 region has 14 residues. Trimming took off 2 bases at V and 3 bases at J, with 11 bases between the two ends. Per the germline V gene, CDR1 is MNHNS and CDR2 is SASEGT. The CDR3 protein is CASSEFVRGYEQYF. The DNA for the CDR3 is TGTGCCAGCAGTGAATTCGTCAGGGGCTACGAGCAGTACTTC.

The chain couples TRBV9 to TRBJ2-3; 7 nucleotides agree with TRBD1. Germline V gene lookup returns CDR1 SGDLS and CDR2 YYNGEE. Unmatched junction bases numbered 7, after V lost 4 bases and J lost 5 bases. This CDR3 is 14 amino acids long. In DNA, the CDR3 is TGTGCCAGCAGCCCGTGGACAGGCCTAGATACGCAGTATTTT. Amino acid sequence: CASSPWTGLDTQYF.

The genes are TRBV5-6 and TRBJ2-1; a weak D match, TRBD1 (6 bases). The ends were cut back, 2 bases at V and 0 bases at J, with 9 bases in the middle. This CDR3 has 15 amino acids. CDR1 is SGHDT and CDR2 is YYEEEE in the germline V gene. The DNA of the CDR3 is TGTGCCAGCAGCTTTAAAGGGGGCTCCTACAATGAGCAGTTCTTC. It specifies CASSFKGGSYNEQFF.

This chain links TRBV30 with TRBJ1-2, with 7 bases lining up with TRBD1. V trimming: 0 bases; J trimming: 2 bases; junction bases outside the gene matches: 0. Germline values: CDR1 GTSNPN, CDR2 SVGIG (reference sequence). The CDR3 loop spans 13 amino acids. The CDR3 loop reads CAWSVRGNYGYTF. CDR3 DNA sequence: TGTGCCTGGAGTGTCAGGGGGAACTATGGCTACACCTTC.

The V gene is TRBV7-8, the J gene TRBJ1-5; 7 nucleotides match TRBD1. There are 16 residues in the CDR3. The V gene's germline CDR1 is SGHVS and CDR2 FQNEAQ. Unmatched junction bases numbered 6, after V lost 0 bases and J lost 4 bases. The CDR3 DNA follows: TGTGCCAGCAGCTTAGCCCCGGGACAGACGAATCAGCCCCAGCATTTT. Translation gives CASSLAPGQTNQPQHF. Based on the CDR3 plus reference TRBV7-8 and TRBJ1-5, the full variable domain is GAGVSQSPRYKVAKRGQDVALRCDPISGHVSLFWYQQALGQGPEFLTYFQNEAQLDKSGLPSDRFFAERPEGSVSTLKIQRTQQEDSAVYLCASSLAPGQTNQPQHFGDGTRLSIL.

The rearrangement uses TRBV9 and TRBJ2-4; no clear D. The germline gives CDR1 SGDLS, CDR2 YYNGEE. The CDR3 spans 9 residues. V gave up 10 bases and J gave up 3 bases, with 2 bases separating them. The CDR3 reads CARKNIQYF. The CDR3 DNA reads TGTGCCCGCAAAAACATTCAGTACTTC.

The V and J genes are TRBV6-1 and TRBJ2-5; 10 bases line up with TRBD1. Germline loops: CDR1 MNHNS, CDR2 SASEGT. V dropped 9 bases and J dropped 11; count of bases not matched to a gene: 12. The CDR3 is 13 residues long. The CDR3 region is CASTRTGGGEQYF. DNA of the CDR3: TGTGCCAGTACCAGGACAGGGGGAGGAGAGCAGTACTTC.

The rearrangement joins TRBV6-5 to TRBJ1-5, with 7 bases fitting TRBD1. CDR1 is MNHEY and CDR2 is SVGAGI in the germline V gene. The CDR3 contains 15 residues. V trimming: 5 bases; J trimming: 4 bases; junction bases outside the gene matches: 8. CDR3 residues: CASSTQGMGNQPQHF. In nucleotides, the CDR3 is TGTGCCAGCAGTACACAGGGGATGGGAAATCAGCCCCAGCATTTT.

In DNA, the CDR3 is TGTGCCAGCAGTCCCTCCGGGACAGGGGTTTCCGGGGAGCTGTTTTTT. Translation: CASSPSGTGVSGELFF. This chain connects TRBV2 to TRBJ2-2, with 10 nucleotides matching TRBD1. V lost 5 bases to trimming and J lost 6 bases; unmatched junction nucleotides: 9. CDR1 is SNHLY, CDR2 FYNNEI, per germline. The CDR3 extends over 16 amino acids.

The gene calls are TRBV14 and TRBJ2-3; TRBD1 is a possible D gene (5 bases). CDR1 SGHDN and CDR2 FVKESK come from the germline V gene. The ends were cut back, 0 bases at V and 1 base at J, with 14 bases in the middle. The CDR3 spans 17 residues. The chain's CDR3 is CASSQDRAGLRTDTQYF. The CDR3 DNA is TGTGCCAGCAGCCAAGATCGCGCAGGGCTGCGCACAGATACGCAGTATTTT.

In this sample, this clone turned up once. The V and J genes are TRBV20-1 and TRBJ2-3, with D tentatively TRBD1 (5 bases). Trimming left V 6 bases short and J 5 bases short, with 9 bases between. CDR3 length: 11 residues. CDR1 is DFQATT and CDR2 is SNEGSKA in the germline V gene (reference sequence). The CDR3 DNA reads TGCAGTGCCGTACAGGAAGATACGCAGTATTTT. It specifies CSAVQEDTQYF.

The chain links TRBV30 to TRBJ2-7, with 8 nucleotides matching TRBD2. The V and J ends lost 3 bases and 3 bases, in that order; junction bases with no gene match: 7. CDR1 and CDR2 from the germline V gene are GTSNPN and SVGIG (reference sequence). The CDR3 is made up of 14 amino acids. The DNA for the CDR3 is TGTGCCTGGAGGAGGAGCGGGGGATTCTACGAGCAGTACTTC. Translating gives CAWRRSGGFYEQYF. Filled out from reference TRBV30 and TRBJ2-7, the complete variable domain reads SQTIHQWPATLVQPVGSPLSLECTVEGTSNPNLYWYRQAAGRGLQLLFYSVGIGQISSEVPQNLSASRPQDRQFILSSKKLLLSDSGFYLCAWRRSGGFYEQYFGPGTRLTVT.

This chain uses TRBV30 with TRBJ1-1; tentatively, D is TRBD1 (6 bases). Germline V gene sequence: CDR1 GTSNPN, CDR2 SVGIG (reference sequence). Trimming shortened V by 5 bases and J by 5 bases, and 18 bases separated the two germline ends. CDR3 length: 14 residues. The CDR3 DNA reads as TGTGCCTGGGGAAAAAACAGGGTCGGAACTGAAGCTTTCTTT. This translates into CAWGKNRVGTEAFF.

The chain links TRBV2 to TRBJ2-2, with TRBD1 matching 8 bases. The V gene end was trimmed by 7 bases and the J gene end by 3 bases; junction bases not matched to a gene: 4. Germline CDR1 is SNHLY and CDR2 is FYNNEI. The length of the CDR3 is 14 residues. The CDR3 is CASTMTGDTGELFF. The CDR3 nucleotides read TGTGCCAGCACTATGACAGGGGACACCGGGGAGCTGTTTTTT. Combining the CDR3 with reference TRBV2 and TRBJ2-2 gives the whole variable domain EPEVTQTPSHQVTQMGQEVILRCVPISNHLYFYWYRQILGQKVEFLVSFYNNEISEKSEIFDDQFSVERPDGSNFTLKIRSTKLEDSAMYFCASTMTGDTGELFFGEGSRLTVL.

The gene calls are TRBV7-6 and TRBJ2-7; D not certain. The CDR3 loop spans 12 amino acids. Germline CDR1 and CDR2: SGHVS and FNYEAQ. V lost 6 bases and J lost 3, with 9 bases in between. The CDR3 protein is CASSSGLYEQYF. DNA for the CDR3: TGTGCCAGCAGTTCCGGTCTCTACGAGCAGTACTTC. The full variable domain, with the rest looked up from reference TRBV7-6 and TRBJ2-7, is GAGVSQSPRYKVTKRGQDVALRCDPISGHVSLYWYRQALGQGPEFLTYFNYEAQQDKSGLPNDRFSAERPEGSISTLTIQRTEQRDSAMYRCASSSGLYEQYFGPGTRLTVT.

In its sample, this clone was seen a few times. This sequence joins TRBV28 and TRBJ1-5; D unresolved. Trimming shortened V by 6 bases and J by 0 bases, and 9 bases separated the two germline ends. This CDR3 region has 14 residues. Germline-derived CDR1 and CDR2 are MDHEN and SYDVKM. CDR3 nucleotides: TGTGCCAGCAGCAGTGCGGATAGCAATCAGCCCCAGCATTTT. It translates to CASSSADSNQPQHF.

DNA for the CDR3: TGTGCCAGCAGTTACTCAGGGACTGCACCCCTCCACTTT. This codes for CASSYSGTAPLHF. The V and J genes are TRBV6-5 and TRBJ1-6, with D maybe TRBD1 (5 bases). CDR3 length equals 13 residues. The V and J ends lost 0 bases and 11 bases respectively, with 8 bases between them. Per germline, CDR1 MNHEY and CDR2 SVGAGI.

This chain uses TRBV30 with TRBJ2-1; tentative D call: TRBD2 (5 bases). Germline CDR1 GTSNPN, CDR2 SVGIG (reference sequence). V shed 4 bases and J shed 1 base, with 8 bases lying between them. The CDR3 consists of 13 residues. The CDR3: CAWNGESYNEQFF. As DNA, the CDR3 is TGTGCCTGGAACGGGGAATCCTACAATGAGCAGTTCTTC.

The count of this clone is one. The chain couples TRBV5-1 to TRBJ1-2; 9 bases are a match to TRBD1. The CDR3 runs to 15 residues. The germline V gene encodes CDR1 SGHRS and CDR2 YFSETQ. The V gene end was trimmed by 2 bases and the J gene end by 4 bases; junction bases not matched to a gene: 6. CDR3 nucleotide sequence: TGCGCCAGCAGCTTATCGGACAGGGGAGGCTATGGCTACACCTTC. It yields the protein CASSLSDRGGYGYTF. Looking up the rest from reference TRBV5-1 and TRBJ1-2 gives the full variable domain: KAGVTQTPRYLIKTRGQQVTLSCSPISGHRSVSWYQQTPGQGLQFLFEYFSETQRNKGNFPGRFSGRQFSNSRSEMNVSTLELGDSALYLCASSLSDRGGYGYTFGSGTRLTVV.

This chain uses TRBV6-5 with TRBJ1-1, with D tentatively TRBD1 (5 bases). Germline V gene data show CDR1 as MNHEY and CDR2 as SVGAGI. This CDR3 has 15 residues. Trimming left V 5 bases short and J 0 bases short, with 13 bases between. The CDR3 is CASSQTTAMNTEAFF. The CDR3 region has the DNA TGTGCCAGCAGTCAAACGACAGCCATGAACACTGAAGCTTTCTTT.

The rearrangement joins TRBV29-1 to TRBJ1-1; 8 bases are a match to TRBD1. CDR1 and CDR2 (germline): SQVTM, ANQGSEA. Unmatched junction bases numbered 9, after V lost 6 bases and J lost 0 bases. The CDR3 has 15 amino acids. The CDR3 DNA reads TGCAGCGTGAAACCCACAGGGGGTATGAACACTGAAGCTTTCTTT. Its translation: CSVKPTGGMNTEAFF.

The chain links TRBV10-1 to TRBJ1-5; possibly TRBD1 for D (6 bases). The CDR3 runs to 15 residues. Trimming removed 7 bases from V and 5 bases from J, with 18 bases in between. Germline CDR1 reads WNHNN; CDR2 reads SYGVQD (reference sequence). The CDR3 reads CASTPPGGWDQPQHF. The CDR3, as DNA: TGCGCCAGCACCCCCCCGGGGGGCTGGGATCAGCCCCAGCATTTT.

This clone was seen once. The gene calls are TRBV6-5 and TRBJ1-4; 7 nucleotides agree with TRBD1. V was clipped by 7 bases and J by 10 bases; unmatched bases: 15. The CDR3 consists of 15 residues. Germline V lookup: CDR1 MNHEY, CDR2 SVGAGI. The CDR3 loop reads CASNAGGQGGGKLFF. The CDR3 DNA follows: TGTGCCAGCAATGCGGGGGGGCAGGGGGGCGGAAAACTGTTTTTT.

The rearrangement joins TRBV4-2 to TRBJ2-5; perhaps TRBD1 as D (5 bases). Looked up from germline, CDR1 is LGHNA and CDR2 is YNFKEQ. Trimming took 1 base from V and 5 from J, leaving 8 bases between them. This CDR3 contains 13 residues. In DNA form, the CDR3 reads TGTGCCAGCAGCCAAGGGACACTGGAGACCCAGTACTTC. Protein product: CASSQGTLETQYF.